This T cell receptor beta chain was found in a study of T cell changes during pregnancy in multiple sclerosis. The CDR3 loop spans 15 amino acids. From germline, CDR1 is MDHEN and CDR2 SYDVKM. V lost 5 bases and J lost 8; bases outside the gene matches: 12. Using immunoSEQ multiplex PCR, the repertoire was profiled, and TCRdb retains in-frame clones only, with some absent. The sample shows 70,000 to 85,000 clones, 92% of them seen only once. Sequencing used peripheral blood, obtained before pregnancy. The chain uses TRBV28 and TRBJ2-1; 7 bases match TRBD2. The TCR comes from a female donor with multiple sclerosis, enrolled in a pregnancy study. The CDR3 DNA follows: TGTGCCAGCAGTCCAACTAGCGAGTTCGTCCATGAGCAGTTCTTC. Translating it yields CASSPTSEFVHEQFF.